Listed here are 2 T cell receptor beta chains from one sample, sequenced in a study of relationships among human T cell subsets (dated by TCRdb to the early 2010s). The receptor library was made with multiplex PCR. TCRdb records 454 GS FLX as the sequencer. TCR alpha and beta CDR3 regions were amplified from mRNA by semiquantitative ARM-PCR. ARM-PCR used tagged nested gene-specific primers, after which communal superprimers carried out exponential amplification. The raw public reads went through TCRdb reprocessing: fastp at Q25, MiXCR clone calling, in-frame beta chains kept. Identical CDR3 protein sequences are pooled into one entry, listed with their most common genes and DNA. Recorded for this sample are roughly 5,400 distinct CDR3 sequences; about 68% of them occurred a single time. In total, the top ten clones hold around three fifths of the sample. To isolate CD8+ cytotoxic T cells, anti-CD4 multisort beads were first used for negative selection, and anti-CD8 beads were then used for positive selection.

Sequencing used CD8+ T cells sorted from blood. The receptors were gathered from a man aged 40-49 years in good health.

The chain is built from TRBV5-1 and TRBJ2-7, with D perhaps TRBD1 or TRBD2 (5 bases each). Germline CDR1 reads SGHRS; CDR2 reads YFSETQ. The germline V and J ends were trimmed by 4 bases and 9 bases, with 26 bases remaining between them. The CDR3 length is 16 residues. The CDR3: CASSPEQVTRSDGQYF. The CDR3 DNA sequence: TGCGCCAGCAGCCCGGAACAGGTCACTAGGTCGGACGGGCAGTACTTC.

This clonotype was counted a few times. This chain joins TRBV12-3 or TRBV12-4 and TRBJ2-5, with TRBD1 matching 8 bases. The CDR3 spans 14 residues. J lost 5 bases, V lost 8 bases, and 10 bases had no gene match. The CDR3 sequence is CASVRTGTMETQYF. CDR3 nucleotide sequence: TGTGCCAGCGTAAGGACAGGGACAATGGAGACCCAGTACTTC.